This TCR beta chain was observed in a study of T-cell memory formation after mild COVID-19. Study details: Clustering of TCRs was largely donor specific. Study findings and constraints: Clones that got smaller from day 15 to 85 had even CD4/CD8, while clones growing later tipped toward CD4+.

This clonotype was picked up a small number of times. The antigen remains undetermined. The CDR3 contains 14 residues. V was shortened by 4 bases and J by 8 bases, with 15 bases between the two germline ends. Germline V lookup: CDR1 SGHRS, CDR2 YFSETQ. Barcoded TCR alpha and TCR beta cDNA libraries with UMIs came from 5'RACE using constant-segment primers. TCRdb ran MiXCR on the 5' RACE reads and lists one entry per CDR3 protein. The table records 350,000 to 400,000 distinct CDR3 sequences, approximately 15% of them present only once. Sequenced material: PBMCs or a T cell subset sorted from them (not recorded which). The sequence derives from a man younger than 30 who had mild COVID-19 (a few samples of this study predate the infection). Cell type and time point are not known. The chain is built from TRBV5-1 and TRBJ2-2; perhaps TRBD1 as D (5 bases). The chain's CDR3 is CASSLPDDRGELFF. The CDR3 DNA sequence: TGCGCCAGCAGCCTCCCAGACGACAGAGGGGAGCTGTTTTTT.